The clone carrying this TCR beta chain occurred many times. The antigen is unknown. The V end lost 5 bases, the J end lost 3 bases, and 8 bases lay between the germline ends. Germline values: CDR1 WSHSY, CDR2 SAAADI. The CDR3 extends over 13 amino acids. The data belong to a study of T-cell reconstitution after alpha-beta-depleted transplantation in children. Findings of the study overall: There were some patients whose high TCRbeta diversity at day 60 came from surviving recipient T cells and thymic progenitors.

Unique molecular identifiers were used in preparing the TCRbeta library. Each CDR3 protein is one row after TCRdb ran MiXCR on the PCR reads. This table has about 180,000 distinct CDR3 sequences, 11% appearing once. The rearrangement joins TRBV10-2 to TRBJ2-1; D gene ambiguous. This sample comprised PBMCs, obtained before TCRalphabeta/CD19-depleted stem cell transplant. This receptor was obtained from a boy aged 2-9 years with acute myeloid leukemia, due to receive a stem cell transplant. In DNA form, the CDR3 reads TGCGCCAGCAGTCCGGGCTTCTACAATGAGCAGTTCTTC. Translation: CASSPGFYNEQFF.